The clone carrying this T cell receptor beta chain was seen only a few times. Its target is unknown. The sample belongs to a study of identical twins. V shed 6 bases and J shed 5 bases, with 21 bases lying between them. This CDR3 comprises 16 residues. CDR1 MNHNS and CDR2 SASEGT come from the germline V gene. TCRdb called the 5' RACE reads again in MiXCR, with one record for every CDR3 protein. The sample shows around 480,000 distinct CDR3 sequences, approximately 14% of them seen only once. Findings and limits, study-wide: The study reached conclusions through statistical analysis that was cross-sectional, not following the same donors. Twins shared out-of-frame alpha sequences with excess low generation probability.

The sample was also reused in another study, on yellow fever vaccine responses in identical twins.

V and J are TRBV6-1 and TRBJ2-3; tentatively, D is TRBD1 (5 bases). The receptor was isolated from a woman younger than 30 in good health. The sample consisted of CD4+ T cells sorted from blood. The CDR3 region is CASRTPGPGLGDTQYF. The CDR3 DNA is TGTGCCAGCAGAACTCCAGGGCCCGGCCTGGGAGATACGCAGTATTTT.